A single T cell receptor (beta chain) is shown here with its context. Its antigen remains unidentified. Per-nucleotide qualities are absent, and no much larger clonotype sits a single base away. This CDR3 is also generated by other DNA sequences in the sample. TCRbeta CDR3 regions were amplified from genomic DNA by means of the immunoSEQ Assay, a bias-controlled multiplex PCR. In the authors' own workflow: Nucleated cell counts per sample were estimated from amplification of reference gene primers within the assay. Sequence reads were collapsed and filtered to measure the absolute abundance of every unique TCRbeta CDR3 rearrangement. For each sample, productive Simpson clonality was calculated as the square root of Simpson's diversity index across productive rearrangements. The table comes from immuneACCESS by way of TCRdb, which keeps in-frame sequences with V and J called. Part of the clones is missing from these tables; in studies checked, under half for an unresolved V gene and the rest for unknown reasons. That table gives V, J and clone size, and the DNA gave D and trimming. The table for this sample lists some 290,000 clones; roughly nine tenths of them were counted only once. The top ten constitute roughly 10% of the sample.

Enrolling through a virtual design, the prospective study's participants ranged in age from roughly 18 to 100 years and lived across roughly 23 United States geographic areas. In the prospective study, participants were assigned to cohorts based on the clinical history participants reported in a screening survey and a study questionnaire. ImmuneRACE Cohort 3 recovered participants were defined by two consecutive negative NP/OP PCR tests, healthcare professional clearance, or symptom resolution. Each participant in the prospective study had whole blood, serum and a nasopharyngeal or oropharyngeal swab collected by mobile phlebotomists. Prospective study participants could optionally give additional blood draws and questionnaires over an approximately two-month period. Before DNA extraction, blood samples from the prospective study were shipped at room temperature or frozen. This record belongs to a study of blood T cell repertoires in COVID-19 (dated by TCRdb to between 2020 and 2021). About the investigation overall: The collaborator samples originated in the United States, Italy and Spain and spanned the acute and convalescent phases of COVID-19. The prospective study material was composed of cDNA or gDNA derived from T cells, B-cell-depleted T cells, or PBMCs. Samples came from the ongoing ImmuneRACE study (first 160 participants) plus 1,254 subjects from 6 global collaborators. Where available, HLA class I and class II types were taken from metadata supplied by the sample provider and were not determined by assay-based typing. The repertoires were made available in a free public database intended to serve as a resource for research on the immune response to SARS-CoV-2. Deeply sampled blood TCRbeta repertoires from subjects exposed to, actively infected with, or recovered from COVID-19 were included in the dataset. The sample metadata nearly always contained a de-identified subject ID, COVID-19 status, age in years and sex. Overall study outcomes, separate from this receptor: The amount of clinical and demographic metadata varied by source and participant and was provided uncurated.

V sheds 3 bases and J sheds 1 base, leaving 6 bases between their ends. CDR1 and CDR2 were assigned from the germline V gene as KGHSH and LQKENI. The CDR3, cysteine through phenylalanine, is 13 amino acids long. The DNA shown is the 39-base CDR3, in frame from base 1. The V and J segments used are TRBV18 and TRBJ1-1; the D segment could be TRBD1, given 6 matching bases. The TCR originated in a woman aged 25 to 39 who had recovered from COVID-19. The sample was PBMCs or T cells enriched from blood (not recorded which). The nucleotide sequence reads as follows: TGTGCCAGCTCACCGGGACAGAACACTGAAGCTTTCTTT. This is translated as CASSPGQNTEAFF.